This entry describes one TCR beta chain. Its antigen is not identified. The germline gives CDR1 SNHLY, CDR2 FYNNEI. V gave up 3 bases and J gave up 8 bases, with 21 bases separating them. The CDR3 is 16 residues long. The data belong to a study of blood T cells in healthy people across ages. A sample-barcoded 5' primer and a J-beta primer mix were used in a second PCR of roughly 6 to 11 cycles. Each cDNA molecule received a tag from a template-switch adaptor that had 12 random nucleotides. TCRdb re-analysed the 5' RACE reads in MiXCR, keeping a single row per CDR3 protein. The sample lists fewer than 750,000 distinct CDR3 sequences, over 40% occurring once. Study results and caveats: Long-lived donors exceeded aged donors in naive CD4+ cells and diversity.

Sequencing used blood. The clonotype comes from a woman of 80 years or more in good health. This chain links TRBV2 with TRBJ2-3; tentative D call: TRBD1 (5 bases). DNA for the CDR3: TGTGCCAGCAGTGAGGAAGTTTCGGTTGGGGCTACTACGCAGTATTTT. Translated, it gives CASSEEVSVGATTQYF.